The TCR beta chain described here comes from a study of blood T cell repertoires in COVID-19. Turning to the study itself: In each case, the material was cDNA or gDNA derived from T cells, B-cell-depleted T cells, or PBMCs.

Either two negative PCRs, clearance, or symptom resolution qualified Cohort 3 donors as recovered. Germline CDR1 and CDR2: MRHNA and SNTAGT. With V trimmed by 6 bases and J by 4 bases, 7 bases remained unmatched. This CDR3 is 15 amino acids long. Assay: immunoSEQ multiplex PCR; the TCRdb copy retains only in-frame clones and omits some. The sample has a few hundred thousand clones; over 75% are singletons. The sequence came from a woman in her forties who had recovered from COVID-19. The V and J genes are TRBV6-4 and TRBJ2-1; 9 bases are shared with TRBD2. Sequenced input: PBMCs or T cells enriched from blood (not recorded which). CDR3 sequence: CASSPLAGSYNEQFF. DNA of the CDR3: TGTGCCAGCAGCCCCCTAGCGGGGAGTTACAATGAGCAGTTCTTC.